These T cell receptor beta chains were read from a single sample in a study of T cells expressing NK-cell markers. TCRdb re-called the 5' RACE reads and catalogs CDR3 proteins one per entry, DNA excluded. The sample spans 500,000 to 700,000 distinct CDR3 sequences; the ten largest clones claim approximately 3.6%. Sequences were obtained from blood T cells: a sorted CD56 or NKG2C T cell subset, CD4+ or CD8+ T cells, or bulk PBMC T cells (not recorded which). The receptors were sampled from a man between 18 and 35 years old in good health. The CDR3 runs from the conserved cysteine through the conserved F or W. The order of the fields is CDR3 protein, J gene, V gene.

CASSLADGRTDTQYF,TRBJ2-3,TRBV5-5
CASSYSRQGVYEQYF,TRBJ2-7,TRBV6-2/TRBV6-3
CASRSQGNNSPLHF,TRBJ1-6,TRBV7-2
CASSVRRAVAGELFF,TRBJ2-2,TRBV12-3/TRBV12-4
CSARVRRAYNEQFF,TRBJ2-1,TRBV20-1
CASRAQGVSNQPQHF,TRBJ1-5,TRBV12-3/TRBV12-4
CASSQRGSGYEIYTQYF,TRBJ2-3,TRBV4-1
CASSLDRSSGNTIYF,TRBJ1-3,TRBV5-1
CASRPLAGVYINEQFF,TRBJ2-1,TRBV6-2/TRBV6-3
CASSLYSGSIRELFF,TRBJ2-2,TRBV7-2
CASSFDHPGQFYEQYF,TRBJ2-7,TRBV5-1
CSARETSTDTQYF,TRBJ2-3,TRBV20-1
CASSPIGGDLSYNEQFF,TRBJ2-1,TRBV5-1
CASSWGQASTDTQYF,TRBJ2-3,TRBV7-9
CASSQDRGRSSPLHF,TRBJ1-6,TRBV4-2
CASSLVPSSKQETQYF,TRBJ2-5,TRBV5-1
CSARREAWSSYNEQFF,TRBJ2-1,TRBV20-1
CASSPRLAANIQYF,TRBJ2-4,TRBV7-9
CATSLAGHESDEQFF,TRBJ2-1,TRBV24-1
CASSLLDYRQGGKGNEQFF,TRBJ2-1,TRBV7-9
CASSLGLAGDTDTQYF,TRBJ2-3,TRBV5-1
CASSVGDTQYF,TRBJ2-3,TRBV9